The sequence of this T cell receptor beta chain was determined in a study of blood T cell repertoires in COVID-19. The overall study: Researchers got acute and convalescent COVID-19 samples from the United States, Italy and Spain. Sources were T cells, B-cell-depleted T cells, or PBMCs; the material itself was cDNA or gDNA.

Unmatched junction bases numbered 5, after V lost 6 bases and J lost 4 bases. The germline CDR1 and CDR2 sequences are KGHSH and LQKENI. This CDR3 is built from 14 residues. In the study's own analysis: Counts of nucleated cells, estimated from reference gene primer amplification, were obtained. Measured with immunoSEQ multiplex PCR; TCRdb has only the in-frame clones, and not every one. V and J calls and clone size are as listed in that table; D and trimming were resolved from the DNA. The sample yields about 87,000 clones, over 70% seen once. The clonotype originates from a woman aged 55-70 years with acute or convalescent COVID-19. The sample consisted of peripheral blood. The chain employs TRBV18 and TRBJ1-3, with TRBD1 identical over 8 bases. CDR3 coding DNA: TGTGCCAGCTCCCGGACAGGGACCGGAAACACCATATATTTT. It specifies CASSRTGTGNTIYF.